This T cell receptor beta chain stems from a study of PD-1 blockade in classical Hodgkin lymphoma. The CDR3 extends over 13 amino acids. The V end lost 7 bases, the J end lost 0 bases, and 7 bases lay between the germline ends. In germline, CDR1 is SGHNT, CDR2 YYREEE (reference sequence). Sequenced by immunoSEQ multiplex PCR; TCRdb stores in-frame clones only, minus some. The sample yields roughly 100,000 clones, around 78% seen once. Details on this clone: No antigen is known for it.

Study conclusions and caveats: Complete responders matched newly diagnosed patients in baseline diversity. TCR diversity at baseline was reported to be reduced in newly diagnosed patients relative to healthy donors.

Time point given: cycle 4 day 1 (C4D1), after less than 7 weeks of nivolumab. Brentuximab vedotin exposure varied, and every patient relapsed after autologous stem cell transplantation. The sequences come from peripheral blood mononuclear cells (PBMCs), collected before the fourth cycle of nivolumab. The chain has TRBV5-4 and TRBJ1-4, with D possibly being TRBD1 (5 bases). This TCR came from a human donor with classical Hodgkin lymphoma. In DNA form, the CDR3 reads TGTGCCAGCGGGACTGCAACTAATGAAAAACTGTTTTTT. This sequence encodes CASGTATNEKLFF.